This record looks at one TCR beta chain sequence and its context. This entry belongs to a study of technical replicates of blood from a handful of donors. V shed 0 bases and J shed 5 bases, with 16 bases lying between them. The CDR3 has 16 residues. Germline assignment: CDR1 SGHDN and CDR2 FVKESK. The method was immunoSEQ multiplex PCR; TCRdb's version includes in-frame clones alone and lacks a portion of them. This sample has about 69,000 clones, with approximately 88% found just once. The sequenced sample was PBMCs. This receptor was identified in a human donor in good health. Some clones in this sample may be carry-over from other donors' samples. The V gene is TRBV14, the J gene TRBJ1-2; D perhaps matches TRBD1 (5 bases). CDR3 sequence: CASSQDPGPGSYGYTF. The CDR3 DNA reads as TGTGCCAGCAGCCAAGATCCAGGGCCAGGGTCATATGGCTACACCTTC.